A single sample is the source of the 8 T cell receptor beta chains below, sequenced in a study of T cells in Graves' hyperthyroidism and ophthalmopathy. Amplified TCR beta CDR3 regions came from RNA transcripts. TCR CDR3 underwent first-round RT-PCR with the HTBI primer set. TCRdb fed the multiplex PCR reads into MiXCR, producing one record per CDR3 protein. The table lists a few hundred thousand distinct CDR3 sequences, 15% to 19% of them singletons, with 7.3% in the top ten. Sequencing was done on a sample of blood. These receptors came from a woman in her 30s with Graves' hyperthyroidism.

This clonotype has more than one count but fewer than ten. The rearrangement links TRBV5-1 to TRBJ2-5; a possible D gene is TRBD2 (6 bases). This CDR3 spans 14 amino acids. Trimming left V 4 bases short and J 2 bases short, with 12 bases between. Germline V gene lookup returns CDR1 SGHRS and CDR2 YFSETQ. This chain's CDR3 is CASSPAGRQETQYF. The CDR3 bases are TGCGCCAGCAGCCCAGCGGGCAGACAAGAGACCCAGTACTTC.

The V call is TRBV5-1, the J call TRBJ2-7; D possibly corresponds to TRBD1 (6 bases). Trimming took off 4 bases at V and 3 bases at J, with 17 bases between the two ends. The CDR3 consists of 15 residues. Germline CDR1 SGHRS, CDR2 YFSETQ. CDR3 in DNA: TGCGCCAGCAGCCCGGGACAACTAAACCTCTACGAGCAGTACTTC. It is translated as CASSPGQLNLYEQYF.

This clonotype was counted a few times. V is TRBV29-1 and J is TRBJ1-1; D gene uncertain. The CDR3 covers 13 residues. Germline-derived CDR1 and CDR2 are SQVTM and ANQGSEA. V lost 4 bases, J lost 0 bases, and 9 bases lay in between. The CDR3 protein is CSVGSNMNTEAFF. In DNA form, the CDR3 reads TGCAGCGTTGGTAGCAACATGAACACTGAAGCTTTCTTT. The full variable domain, completed using reference TRBV29-1 and TRBJ1-1, is SAVISQKPSRDICQRGTSLTIQCQVDSQVTMMFWYRQQPGQSLTLIATANQGSEATYESGFVIDKFPISRPNLTFSTLTVSNMSPEDSSIYLCSVGSNMNTEAFFGQGTRLTVV.

The gene calls are TRBV20-1 and TRBJ2-1; 7 bases are a match to TRBD2. This CDR3 spans 16 amino acids. V lost 1 base to trimming and J lost 2 bases; unmatched junction nucleotides: 8. CDR1 is DFQATT, CDR2 SNEGSKA, per germline (reference sequence). CDR3 in amino acids: CSARVATSSTYNEQFF. The CDR3, as DNA: TGCAGTGCTAGAGTCGCGACTAGCTCTACCTACAATGAGCAGTTCTTC.

This clonotype was recorded at least ten times. The V and J genes are TRBV20-1 and TRBJ1-1; possibly TRBD1 for D (5 bases). Germline CDR1 is DFQATT and CDR2 is SNEGSKA (reference sequence). V was pared by 0 bases and J by 4 bases, with 6 bases between. This CDR3 spans 12 amino acids. The CDR3 coding sequence is TGCAGTGCTAGAGATGGGACCACTGAAGCTTTCTTT. Protein: CSARDGTTEAFF.

The chain is built from TRBV19 and TRBJ2-7; D may be TRBD1 (6 bases). Between the trimmed V and J ends, which lost 3 bases and 7 bases, there was a span of 13 bases. CDR1 LNHDA and CDR2 SQIVND come from the germline V gene (reference sequence). This CDR3 is 13 amino acids long. The CDR3 DNA sequence: TGTGCCAGTAGTATTCAGGGGAACGGGGAGCAGTACTTC. Its translation: CASSIQGNGEQYF.

The table lists this clonotype with many counts. The CDR3 DNA reads TGCAGTGCTAGTCAAACTAGCGGGAGGGTGTTATCCTACGAGCAGTACTTC. It is translated as CSASQTSGRVLSYEQYF. The V and J genes are TRBV20-1 and TRBJ2-7; 13 nucleotides line up with TRBD2. This CDR3 region has 17 residues. The germline CDR1 and CDR2 sequences are DFQATT and SNEGSKA (reference sequence). V shed 3 bases, J shed 1 base, and the junction held 9 bases outside the gene matches.

This clonotype was detected many times. V gene TRBV9 combines with J gene TRBJ2-5; D perhaps matches TRBD2 (5 bases). Per the germline V gene, CDR1 is SGDLS and CDR2 is YYNGEE. There are 14 residues in the CDR3. The germline V and J ends were trimmed by 3 bases and 4 bases, with 13 bases remaining between them. Written as DNA, the CDR3 is TGTGCCAGCAGCGGGTCATCCGAGGGAGAGACCCAGTACTTC. Its translation: CASSGSSEGETQYF.